The clone carrying this T cell receptor (beta chain) is a singleton in its sample. Donors were grouped by their self-reported clinical history. This CDR3 is built from 16 residues. The germline CDR1 and CDR2 sequences are GTSNPN and SVGIG (reference sequence). V was clipped by 0 bases and J by 4 bases, with 16 bases between them. These data belong to a study of blood T cell repertoires in COVID-19. The overall study: The United States, Italy and Spain were the sources of the acute and convalescent COVID-19 samples.

Repertoires were generated with immunoSEQ multiplex PCR, while TCRdb's copy carries only in-frame clones and drops some. The sample includes fewer than 350,000 clones, about 88% of them seen just once. The sequence was obtained from a woman aged 40 to 55 who had recovered from COVID-19. This chain connects TRBV30 to TRBJ2-1, with D possibly TRBD2 on 6 matching bases. Sequencing was done on a sample of PBMCs or T cells enriched from blood (not recorded which). The CDR3 region has the DNA TGTGCCTGGAGTGTAGGTGCGGGGTTTCAATACAATGAGCAGTTCTTC. It is translated as CAWSVGAGFQYNEQFF.